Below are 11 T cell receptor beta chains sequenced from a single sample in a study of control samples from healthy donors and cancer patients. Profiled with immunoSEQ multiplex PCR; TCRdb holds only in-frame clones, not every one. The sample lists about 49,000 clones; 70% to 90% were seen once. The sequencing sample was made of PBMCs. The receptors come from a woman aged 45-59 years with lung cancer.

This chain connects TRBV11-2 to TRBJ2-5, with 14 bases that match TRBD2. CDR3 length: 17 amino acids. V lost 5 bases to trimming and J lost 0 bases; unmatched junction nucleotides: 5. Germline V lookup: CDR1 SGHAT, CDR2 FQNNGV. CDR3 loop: CASSTGTSGGYQETQYF. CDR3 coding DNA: TGTGCCAGCAGCACCGGGACTAGCGGGGGATACCAAGAGACCCAGTACTTC.

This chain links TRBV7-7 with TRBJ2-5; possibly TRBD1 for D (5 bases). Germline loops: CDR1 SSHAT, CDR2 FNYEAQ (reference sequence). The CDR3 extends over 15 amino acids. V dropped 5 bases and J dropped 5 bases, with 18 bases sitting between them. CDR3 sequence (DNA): TGTGCCAGCAGCCGCCAATACCAGGGATACGAGACCCAGTACTTC. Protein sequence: CASSRQYQGYETQYF.

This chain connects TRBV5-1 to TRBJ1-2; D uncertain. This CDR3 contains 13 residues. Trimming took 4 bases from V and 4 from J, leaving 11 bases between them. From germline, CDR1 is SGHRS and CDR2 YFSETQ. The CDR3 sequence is CASSPEAIYGYTF. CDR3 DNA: TGCGCCAGCAGCCCGGAGGCGATCTATGGCTACACCTTC.

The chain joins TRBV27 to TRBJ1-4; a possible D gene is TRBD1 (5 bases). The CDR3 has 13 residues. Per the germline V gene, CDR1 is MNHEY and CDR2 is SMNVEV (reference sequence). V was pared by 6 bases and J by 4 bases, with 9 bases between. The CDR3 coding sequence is TGTGCCAGCAGGACACAGGATAATGAAAAACTGTTTTTT. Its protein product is CASRTQDNEKLFF.

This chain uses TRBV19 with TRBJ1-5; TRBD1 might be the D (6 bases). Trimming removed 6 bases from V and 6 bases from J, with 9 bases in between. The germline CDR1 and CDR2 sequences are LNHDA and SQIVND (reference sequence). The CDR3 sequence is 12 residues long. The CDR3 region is CASRTGSQPQHF. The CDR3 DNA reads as TGTGCCAGTAGAACAGGGTCTCAGCCCCAGCATTTT.

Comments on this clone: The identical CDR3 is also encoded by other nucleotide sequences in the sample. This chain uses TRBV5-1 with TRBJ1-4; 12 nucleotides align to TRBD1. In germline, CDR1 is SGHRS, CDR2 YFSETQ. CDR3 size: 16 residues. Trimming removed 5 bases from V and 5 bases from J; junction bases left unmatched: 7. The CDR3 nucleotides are TGCGCCAGCAGTTCGGGGACAGGGGGCCCAAATGAAAAACTGTTTTTT. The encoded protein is CASSSGTGGPNEKLFF.

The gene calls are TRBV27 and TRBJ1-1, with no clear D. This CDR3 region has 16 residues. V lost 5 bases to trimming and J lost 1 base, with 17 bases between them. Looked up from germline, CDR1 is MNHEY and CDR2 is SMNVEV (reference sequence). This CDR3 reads CASSLEGRPQNTEAFF. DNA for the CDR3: TGTGCCAGCAGTCTTGAAGGACGGCCCCAGAACACTGAAGCTTTCTTT.

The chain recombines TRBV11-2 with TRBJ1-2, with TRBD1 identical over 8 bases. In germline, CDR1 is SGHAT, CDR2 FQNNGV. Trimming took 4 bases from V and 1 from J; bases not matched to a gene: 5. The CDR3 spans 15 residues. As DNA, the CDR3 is TGTGCCAGCAGCTCCGGGACAGGCCTTAACTATGGCTACACCTTC. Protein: CASSSGTGLNYGYTF.

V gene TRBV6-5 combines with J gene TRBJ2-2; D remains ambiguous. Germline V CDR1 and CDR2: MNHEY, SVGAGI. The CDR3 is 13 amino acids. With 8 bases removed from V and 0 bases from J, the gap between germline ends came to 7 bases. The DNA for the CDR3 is TGTGCCAGCCAAAAGTCGAACACCGGGGAGCTGTTTTTT. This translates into CASQKSNTGELFF.

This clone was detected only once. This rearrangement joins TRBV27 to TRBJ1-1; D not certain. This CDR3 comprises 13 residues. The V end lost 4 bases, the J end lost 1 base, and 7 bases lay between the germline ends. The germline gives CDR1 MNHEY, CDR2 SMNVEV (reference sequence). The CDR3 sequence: CASSSWQNTEAFF. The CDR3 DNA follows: TGTGCCAGCAGTTCGTGGCAGAACACTGAAGCTTTCTTT.

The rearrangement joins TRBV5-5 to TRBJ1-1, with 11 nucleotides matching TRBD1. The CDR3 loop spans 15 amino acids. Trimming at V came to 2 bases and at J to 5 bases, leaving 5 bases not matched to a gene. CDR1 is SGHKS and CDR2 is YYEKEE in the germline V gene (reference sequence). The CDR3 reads CASSFQGTGGTEAFF. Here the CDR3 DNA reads TGTGCCAGCAGCTTTCAGGGGACAGGGGGAACTGAAGCTTTCTTT.